This T cell receptor (beta chain) was profiled in a study of post-analysis software for immune sequencing data. The table lists this clonotype with a few counts. The antigen is unknown. Unique molecular identifiers were present in the TCR beta cDNA libraries. TCRdb analysed the PCR reads with MiXCR anew, one entry per CDR3 protein. The data hold a few hundred thousand distinct CDR3 sequences, with roughly 35% observed a single time. Findings and limits, study-wide: Comparison of patients with controls showed 5 or 6 TRBV segments more frequent in patients, TRBV5-6, TRBV5-1 and TRBV20-1 among them.

Germline CDR1 is SGHRS and CDR2 is YFSETQ. The CDR3 covers 14 residues. The J segment lost 5 bases and the V segment lost 3 bases, leaving 5 bases of the junction unmatched. V gene TRBV5-1 combines with J gene TRBJ2-1; 7 bases fit TRBD1. This receptor was identified in a girl aged 5-17 years with multiple sclerosis. Input material: blood. The CDR3 DNA sequence: TGCGCCAGCAGCTCTTGGACAGGAAACAATGAGCAGTTCTTC. Encoded protein: CASSSWTGNNEQFF.